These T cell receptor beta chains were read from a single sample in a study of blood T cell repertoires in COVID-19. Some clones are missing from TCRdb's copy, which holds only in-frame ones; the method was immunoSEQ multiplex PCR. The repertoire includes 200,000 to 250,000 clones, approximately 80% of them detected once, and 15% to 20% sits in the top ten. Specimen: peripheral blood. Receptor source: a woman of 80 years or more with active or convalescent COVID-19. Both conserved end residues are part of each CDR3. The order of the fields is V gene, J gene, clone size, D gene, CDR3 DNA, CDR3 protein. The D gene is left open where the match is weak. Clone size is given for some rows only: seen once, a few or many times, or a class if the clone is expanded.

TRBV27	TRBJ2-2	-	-	TGTGCCAGCAGGAGGGTAGACGCGAACACCGGGGAGCTGTTTTTT	CASRRVDANTGELFF
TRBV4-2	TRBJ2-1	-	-	TGTGCCAGCAGCCAACTACAGGGAAACAATGAGCAGTTCTTC	CASSQLQGNNEQFF
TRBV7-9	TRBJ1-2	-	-	TGTGCCAGCAGCTTAGGTCGAGGGAATGGGTATGGCTACACCTTC	CASSLGRGNGYGYTF
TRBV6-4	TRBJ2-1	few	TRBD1	TGTGCCAGCAGTCACTTTGGGACAGGTTACAATGAGCAGTTCTTC	CASSHFGTGYNEQFF
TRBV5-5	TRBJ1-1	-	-	TGTGCCAGCAGCTTGGTCGGGGGTGGGGTCACTGAAGCTTTCTTT	CASSLVGGGVTEAFF
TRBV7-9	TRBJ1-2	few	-	TGTGCCAGCAGCTTAGTCAGGGGCCTCGGCTACACCTTC	CASSLVRGLGYTF
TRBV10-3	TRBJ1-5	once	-	TGTGCCATCAGTGACATACTCAATCAGCCCCAGCATTTT	CAISDILNQPQHF
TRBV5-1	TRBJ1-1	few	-	TGCGCCAGCAGCTCCGGACAGAACATGAACACTGAAGCTTTCTTT	CASSSGQNMNTEAFF
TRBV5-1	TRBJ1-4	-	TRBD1	TGCGCCAGCAGCTTATGGGCCAGGGGGGTCGGTAATGAAAAACTGTTTTTT	CASSLWARGVGNEKLFF
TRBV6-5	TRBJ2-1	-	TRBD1	TGTGCCAGCAGTTATTTTCTTACAGGGGACAATGAGCAGTTCTTC	CASSYFLTGDNEQFF
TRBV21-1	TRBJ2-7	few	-	TGTGCCAGCAGCGAAAAAGGGATAGCGGGATCCTACGAGCAGTACTTC	CASSEKGIAGSYEQYF
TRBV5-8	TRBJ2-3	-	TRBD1	TGTGCCAGCAGCCCGAGGGACAGCGGCACAGATACGCAGTATTTT	CASSPRDSGTDTQYF
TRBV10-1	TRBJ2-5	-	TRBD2	TGCGCCAGCAGTGAGGCTAGCGGGAGTCCCAGGGAGACCCAGTACTTC	CASSEASGSPRETQYF
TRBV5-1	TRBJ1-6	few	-	TGCGCCAGCAGCCTAGATCAGGGGAGGGATTCACCCCTCCACTTT	CASSLDQGRDSPLHF
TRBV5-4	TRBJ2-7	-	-	TGTGCCAGCAGCTTGGGGGCTCACGGGGATATCGAGCAGTACTTC	CASSLGAHGDIEQYF
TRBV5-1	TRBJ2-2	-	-	TGCGCCAGCAGCTTGGCCCCAGCGGCGAACACCGGGGAGCTGTTTTTT	CASSLAPAANTGELFF
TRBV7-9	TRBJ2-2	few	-	TGTGCCAGCAGCCGTCCTAGCGTTACGAACACCGGGGAGCTGTTTTTT	CASSRPSVTNTGELFF
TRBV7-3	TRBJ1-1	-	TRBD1	TGTGCCAGCAGCCAGGGGGGGAACACTGAAGCTTTCTTT	CASSQGGNTEAFF
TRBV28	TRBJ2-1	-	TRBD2	TGTGCCAGCACCAAGCTGCGGCCTAGCGGGGGAACTTACAATGAGCAGTTCTTC	CASTKLRPSGGTYNEQFF